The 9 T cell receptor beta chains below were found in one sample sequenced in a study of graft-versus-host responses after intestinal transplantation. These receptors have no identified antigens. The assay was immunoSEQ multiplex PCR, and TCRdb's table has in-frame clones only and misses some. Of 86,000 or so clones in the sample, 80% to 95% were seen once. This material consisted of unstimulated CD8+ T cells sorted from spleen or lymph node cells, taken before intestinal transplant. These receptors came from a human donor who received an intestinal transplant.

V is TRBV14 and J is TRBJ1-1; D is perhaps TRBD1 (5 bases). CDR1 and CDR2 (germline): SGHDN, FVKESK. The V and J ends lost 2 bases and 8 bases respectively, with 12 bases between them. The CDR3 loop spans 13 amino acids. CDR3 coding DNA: TGTGCCAGCAGCCAAATCGGGACGGCAGAAGCTTTCTTT. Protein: CASSQIGTAEAFF.

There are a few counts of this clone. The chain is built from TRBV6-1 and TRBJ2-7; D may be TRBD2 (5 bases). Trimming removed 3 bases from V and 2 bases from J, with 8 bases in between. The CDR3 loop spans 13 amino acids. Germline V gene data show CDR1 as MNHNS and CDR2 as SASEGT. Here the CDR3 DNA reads TGTGCCAGCAGTGACGGACTCCCCTACGAGCAGTACTTC. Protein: CASSDGLPYEQYF.

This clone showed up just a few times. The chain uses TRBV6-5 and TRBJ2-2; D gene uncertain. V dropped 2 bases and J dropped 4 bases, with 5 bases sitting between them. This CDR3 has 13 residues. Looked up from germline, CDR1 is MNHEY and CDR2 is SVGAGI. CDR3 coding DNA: TGTGCCAGCAGTTACCGACTCACCGGGGAGCTGTTTTTT. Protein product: CASSYRLTGELFF.

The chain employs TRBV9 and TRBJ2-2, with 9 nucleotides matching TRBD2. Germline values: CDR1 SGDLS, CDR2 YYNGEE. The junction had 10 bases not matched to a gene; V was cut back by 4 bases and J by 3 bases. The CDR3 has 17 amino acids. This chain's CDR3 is CASSSSQLAGDTGELFF. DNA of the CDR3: TGTGCCAGCAGCTCAAGTCAACTAGCGGGTGACACCGGGGAGCTGTTTTTT.

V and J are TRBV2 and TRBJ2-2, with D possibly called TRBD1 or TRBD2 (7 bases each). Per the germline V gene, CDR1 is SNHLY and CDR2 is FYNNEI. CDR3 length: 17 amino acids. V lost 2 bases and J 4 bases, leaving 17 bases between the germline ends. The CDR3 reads CASSETSAPGGTGELFF. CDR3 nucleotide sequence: TGTGCCAGCAGTGAAACTAGCGCCCCAGGGGGCACCGGGGAGCTGTTTTTT.

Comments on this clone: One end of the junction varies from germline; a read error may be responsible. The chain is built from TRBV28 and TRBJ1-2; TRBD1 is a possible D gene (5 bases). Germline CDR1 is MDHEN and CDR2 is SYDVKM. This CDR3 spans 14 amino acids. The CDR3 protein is CASSPAGTGYDYTF. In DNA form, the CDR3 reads TGTGCCAGCAGTCCTGCCGGGACGGGTTATGACTACACCTTC.

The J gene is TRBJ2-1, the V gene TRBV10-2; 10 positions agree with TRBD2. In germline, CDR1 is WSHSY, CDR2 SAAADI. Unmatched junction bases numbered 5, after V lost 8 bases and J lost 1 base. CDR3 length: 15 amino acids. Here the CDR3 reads CASGRTSGSYNEQFF. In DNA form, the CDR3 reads TGCGCCAGCGGTCGGACTAGCGGATCCTACAATGAGCAGTTCTTC.

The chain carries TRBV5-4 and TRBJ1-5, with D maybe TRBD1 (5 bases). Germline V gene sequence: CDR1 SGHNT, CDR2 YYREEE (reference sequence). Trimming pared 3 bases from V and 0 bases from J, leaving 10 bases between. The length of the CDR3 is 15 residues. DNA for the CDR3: TGTGCCAGCAGCTCGGGACGAATTAGCAATCAGCCCCAGCATTTT. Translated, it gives CASSSGRISNQPQHF.

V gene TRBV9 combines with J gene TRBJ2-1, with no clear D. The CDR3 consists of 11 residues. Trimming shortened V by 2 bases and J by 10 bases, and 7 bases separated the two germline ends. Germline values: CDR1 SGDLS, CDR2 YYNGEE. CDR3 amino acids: CASSVGREQFF. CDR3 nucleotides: TGTGCCAGCAGCGTTGGCCGGGAGCAGTTCTTC.